Following are 13 T cell receptor beta chains from one sample sequenced in a study of T cells in women clearing cervical HPV infection. The method was immunoSEQ multiplex PCR; TCRdb's version includes in-frame clones alone and lacks a portion of them. Its listing shows 19,000 or so clones. The sample was blood buffy coat. These receptors came from a woman aged 18 to 69 with a cervical HPV16 infection that either progressed to CIN3+ or cleared (not recorded which).

Points on this clone: The CDR3 extends 3 residues past the end of the read, so its final part is completed from the germline J gene. This rearrangement joins TRBV20-1 to TRBJ2-7; the match to TRBD2 covers 7 bases. From germline, CDR1 is DFQATT and CDR2 SNEGSKA (reference sequence). The CDR3 is 16 residues long. With V trimmed by 2 bases and J by 0 bases, 10 bases remained unmatched. The chain's CDR3 is CSARPGTSANSYEQYF. The sequenced part of the CDR3 DNA is TGCAGTGCTAGACCTGGAACTAGCGCCAACTCCTACGAG.

A note on this clone: The read terminates 3 residues ahead of where the CDR3 ends, so the germline J gene completes it. The V and J genes are TRBV18 and TRBJ1-2; D unresolved. Germline V gene lookup returns CDR1 KGHSH and CDR2 LQKENI. There are 15 residues in the CDR3. Here the CDR3 reads CASRRVAGDDNDYTF. CDR3 DNA (partial): TGTGCCAGCCGCCGAGTAGCGGGAGACGACAATGAC.

A remark on this clone: The read ends 3 residues shy of where the CDR3 ends; the end is completed using the germline J gene. The chain recombines TRBV19 with TRBJ1-5; D is possibly TRBD1 (5 bases). V lost 5 bases and J lost 9, with 20 bases in between. Germline V gene data show CDR1 as LNHDA and CDR2 as SQIVND (reference sequence). This CDR3 is 15 amino acids long. The CDR3 bases that were read are TGTGCCAGTAGTGGGTCGGGGACTGCTCTAGGGCCC. It encodes CASSGSGTALGP. The complete CDR3 reads CASSGSGTALGPQHF.

With regard to this clone: The sequence runs out 3 residues before the end of the CDR3; the remainder is reconstructed from the germline J gene. V usage is TRBV5-6 and J usage is TRBJ2-5; tentatively, D is TRBD1 (5 bases). The germline V gene has CDR1 SGHDT and CDR2 YYEEEE. V was pared by 0 bases and J by 5 bases, with 11 bases between. The CDR3 loop spans 14 amino acids. The CDR3 protein is CASSLAQGRETQYF. Incomplete CDR3 DNA: TGTGCCAGCAGCTTGGCCCAGGGAAGGGAGACC.

The CDR3 is CASSSVTYEQYF. The sequenced CDR3 bases are TGTGCCAGCAGTTCAGTGACCTACGAG. The chain combines TRBV2 with TRBJ2-7, with no clear D. From the germline J gene comes the end of the CDR3, since the read stops 3 residues before it. Trimming left V 5 bases short and J 2 bases short, with 7 bases between. CDR1 is SNHLY, CDR2 FYNNEI, per germline. The CDR3 is 12 residues long.

CDR3 in amino acids: CASSLEGQGDYGYTF. CDR3 DNA (partial): TGCGCCAGCAGCTTGGAGGGACAGGGCGATTATGGC. The chain links TRBV5-1 to TRBJ1-2, with 9 bases matching TRBD1. The missing CDR3 end, 3 residues past where the read stops, is filled in from the germline J gene. Per the germline V gene, CDR1 is SGHRS and CDR2 is YFSETQ. J was trimmed by 5 bases and V by 0 bases; bases with no gene match: 5. The length of the CDR3 is 15 residues.

About this clone: From the germline J gene comes the end of the CDR3, since the read stops 3 residues before it. The chain has TRBV11-3 and TRBJ2-5; tentative D call: TRBD1 (5 bases). The V end was cut by 2 bases, the J end by 5 bases, with 12 bases between. CDR1 is SGHNT and CDR2 is YENEEA in the germline V gene. The CDR3 has 14 amino acids. The sequenced CDR3 bases are TGTGCCAGCAGCTTAAGTCTGGGGCGGGAGACC. Its protein product is CASSLSLGRET. The whole CDR3 sequence reads CASSLSLGRETQYF.

In terms of frequency, this clone is medium-sized. The read stops 3 residues short of the end of the CDR3; the missing end is completed from the germline J gene. The V gene is TRBV6-2 or TRBV6-3, the J gene TRBJ2-4; maybe TRBD1 (6 bases). The germline V gene has CDR1 MNHEY and CDR2 SVGEGT. The CDR3 length is 15 residues. Trimming took off 8 bases at V and 7 bases at J, with 21 bases between the two ends. CDR3 protein: CASRLTLQGRNIQYF. The sequenced part of the CDR3 DNA is TGTGCCAGCCGCCTGACCCTCCAGGGGCGGAACATT.

CDR3 residues: CASSYAAEQFF. The CDR3 bases that were read are TGTGCCAGCAGTTACGCGGCTGAG. The chain recombines TRBV6-2 or TRBV6-3 with TRBJ2-1, with D unclear. The read terminates 3 residues ahead of where the CDR3 ends, so the germline J gene completes it. The ends were cut back, 2 bases at V and 9 bases at J, with 5 bases in the middle. Germline V lookup: CDR1 MNHEY, CDR2 SVGEGT. The CDR3 has 11 amino acids.

With respect to this clone: The CDR3 goes on 3 residues after the read ends, and that part is filled in from the germline J gene. The chain has TRBV14 and TRBJ2-3; D is unresolved. Germline CDR1 is SGHDN and CDR2 is FVKESK. V lost 4 bases to trimming and J lost 6 bases, with 11 bases between them. CDR3 length: 13 amino acids. The sequenced CDR3 bases are TGTGCCAGCAGCCTCCTCCCTTTGGATACG. Translation gives CASSLLPLDT. The CDR3 reads in full as CASSLLPLDTQYF.

A word on this clone: The CDR3 end falls 3 residues outside the read, so it is completed with the germline J gene. V is TRBV24-1 and J is TRBJ2-5; 11 positions match TRBD1. CDR3 size: 15 residues. J gave up 5 bases and V 3 bases, and 4 bases lay outside the gene matches. Per germline, CDR1 KGHDR and CDR2 SFDVKD. The CDR3 loop reads CATSDGQGAGETQYF. Partial CDR3 DNA: TGTGCCACCAGTGATGGACAGGGGGCGGGGGAGACC.

As concerns this clone: The observed sequence ends 3 residues before the CDR3 terminus, with the missing tail filled in from the germline J gene. The gene calls are TRBV7-8 and TRBJ1-1; TRBD1 aligns across 7 bases. The CDR3 has 14 residues. The V gene end was trimmed by 5 bases and the J gene end by 1 base; junction bases not matched to a gene: 4. Germline-derived CDR1 and CDR2 are SGHVS and FQNEAQ. Incomplete CDR3 DNA: TGTGCCAGCAGCGCAAACAGGGGGAACACTGAA. Its protein is CASSANRGNTE. The complete CDR3 sequence is CASSANRGNTEAFF.

With respect to this clone: Read coverage stops 3 residues before the CDR3 terminus; the germline J gene supplies the remainder. The chain employs TRBV9 and TRBJ2-3; 8 bases are shared with TRBD1. Losses at the gene ends were 0 bases for V and 5 bases for J; bases not matched to a gene: 8. Per the germline V gene, CDR1 is SGDLS and CDR2 is YYNGEE. The CDR3 consists of 16 residues. Here the CDR3 reads CASSVEGRGHVDTQYF. The CDR3 bases that were read are TGTGCCAGCAGCGTAGAGGGCAGGGGGCATGTAGATACG.